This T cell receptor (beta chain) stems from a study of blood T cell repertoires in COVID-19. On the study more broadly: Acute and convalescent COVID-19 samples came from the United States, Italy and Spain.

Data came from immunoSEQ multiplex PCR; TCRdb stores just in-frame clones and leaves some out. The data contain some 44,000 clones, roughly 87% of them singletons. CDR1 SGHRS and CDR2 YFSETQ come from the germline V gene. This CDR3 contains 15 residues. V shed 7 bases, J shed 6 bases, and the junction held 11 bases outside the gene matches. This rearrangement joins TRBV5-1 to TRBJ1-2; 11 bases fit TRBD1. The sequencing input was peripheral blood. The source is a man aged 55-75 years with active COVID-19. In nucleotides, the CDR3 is TGCGCCAGCGGACCCTCGCCGGGACAGGGGGATGGCTACACCTTC. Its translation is CASGPSPGQGDGYTF.